The rows below give T cell receptor beta chains drawn from one sample of a study of OX40 agonist ivuxolimab in advanced cancers. The table came from immunoSEQ multiplex PCR; TCRdb's copy has only in-frame clones and leaves some out. Of some 54,000 clones detected, under 85% appear once; the ten largest clones hold approximately 6%. The material sequenced was CD4+ or CD8+ T cells sorted from blood, taken in a trial of the OX40 agonist ivuxolimab. The receptor source for this set is an adult with an advanced solid tumor such as melanoma, head and neck, liver or kidney cancer. Both conserved end residues are part of each CDR3. A D gene is named only where the DNA matches it firmly. Clone size appears in some rows only: once, few, many, or a class for an expanded clone.

J,D,size,V,CDR3,DNA
TRBJ2-2,NA,NA,TRBV7-2,CASSPRTEPGELFF,TGTGCCAGCAGCCCCCGGACGGAACCCGGGGAGCTGTTTTTT
TRBJ1-5,NA,NA,TRBV25-1,CASRSRGEGNQPQHF,TGTGCCAGCAGGTCTAGGGGGGAGGGCAATCAGCCCCAGCATTTT
TRBJ1-5,NA,NA,TRBV6-1,CASSHGTHSNQPQHF,TGTGCCAGCAGTCACGGGACGCATAGCAATCAGCCCCAGCATTTT
TRBJ1-1,TRBD1,NA,TRBV7-2,CAGRQGAWTEAFF,TGTGCCGGGAGACAGGGGGCTTGGACTGAAGCTTTCTTT
TRBJ2-1,TRBD2,NA,TRBV6-6,CASRSTSGSNEQFF,TGTGCCAGCAGATCGACTAGCGGGAGTAATGAGCAGTTCTTC
TRBJ2-3,NA,few,TRBV25-1,CASSDPQGFPTDTQYF,TGTGCCAGCAGTGATCCACAGGGTTTTCCGACAGATACGCAGTATTTT
TRBJ1-2,TRBD1,once,TRBV18,CASSPQRQGRLDYGYTF,TGTGCCAGCTCACCACAGCGACAGGGAAGGTTGGACTATGGCTACACCTTC
TRBJ2-3,TRBD2,NA,TRBV28,CASSSLAGGTDTQYF,TGTGCCAGCAGTTCACTAGCGGGAGGGACAGATACGCAGTATTTT
TRBJ1-2,NA,many,TRBV7-8,CASSALASYGYTF,TGTGCCAGCAGCGCCTTAGCTAGCTATGGCTACACCTTC
TRBJ1-2,NA,NA,TRBV5-6,CASSLVGQGMDYGYTF,TGTGCCAGCAGCTTGGTAGGGCAGGGGATGGACTATGGCTACACCTTC
TRBJ1-2,NA,NA,TRBV5-1,CASSLQGYYGYTF,TGCGCCAGCAGTTTACAGGGATACTATGGCTACACCTTC
TRBJ1-2,NA,NA,TRBV9,CASSVNIAAHNYGYTF,TGTGCCAGCAGCGTTAATATAGCAGCCCATAACTATGGCTACACCTTC
TRBJ1-1,NA,NA,TRBV7-8,CASSEGLRVSAFF,TGTGCCAGCAGCGAGGGACTAAGGGTGAGTGCTTTCTTT
TRBJ1-3,NA,NA,TRBV6-6,CASSRTPSSGNTIYF,TGTGCCAGCAGCCGGACACCTTCCTCTGGAAACACCATATATTTT
TRBJ1-2,NA,NA,TRBV19,CASSPPRGDYGYTF,TGTGCCAGTAGTCCCCCCAGGGGCGACTATGGCTACACCTTC
TRBJ2-1,TRBD2,NA,TRBV9,CASSSRTSGSNEQFF,TGTGCCAGCAGCTCCCGGACTAGCGGGTCCAATGAGCAGTTCTTC
TRBJ1-2,TRBD1,NA,TRBV19,CASSTAGTGYGGYTF,TGTGCCAGTAGTACGGCCGGGACAGGGTACGGTGGCTACACCTTC
TRBJ2-1,TRBD2,NA,TRBV5-4,CASSLGAGGTYNEQFF,TGTGCCAGCAGCTTGGGGGCGGGAGGGACCTACAATGAGCAGTTCTTC
TRBJ2-1,NA,NA,TRBV9,CASSARLGNSYNEQFF,TGTGCCAGCAGCGCCCGCTTAGGGAACTCCTACAATGAGCAGTTCTTC
TRBJ2-1,NA,NA,TRBV5-1,CASSLEGTYNEQFF,TGCGCCAGCAGCTTGGAAGGGACGTACAATGAGCAGTTCTTC
TRBJ2-7,NA,NA,TRBV6-6,CASSSDHYEQYF,TGTGCCAGCAGTAGTGACCACTACGAGCAGTACTTC
TRBJ2-7,NA,NA,TRBV19,CASSRGPSYEQYF,TGTGCCAGTAGTAGGGGACCTTCCTACGAGCAGTACTTC
TRBJ2-7,NA,once,TRBV21-1,CASSKDRGNYEQYF,TGTGCCAGCAGCAAAGACAGGGGGAACTACGAGCAGTACTTC
TRBJ2-7,NA,once,TRBV10-2,CASSPSYEQYF,TGCGCCAGCAGCCCTTCCTACGAGCAGTACTTC
TRBJ2-5,NA,NA,TRBV4-1,CASSPRAQETQYF,TGCGCCAGCAGCCCCAGGGCCCAAGAGACCCAGTACTTC
TRBJ2-3,NA,once,TRBV7-2,CASSQRQSSSTDTQYF,TGTGCCAGCAGCCAAAGGCAGTCTTCTAGCACAGATACGCAGTATTTT
TRBJ1-5,NA,NA,TRBV19,CASMERDKAPQHF,TGTGCCAGTATGGAGAGGGACAAGGCTCCCCAGCATTTT
TRBJ1-6,TRBD1,NA,TRBV6-5,CASSYGVAGGYSPLHF,TGTGCCAGCAGTTATGGGGTGGCAGGGGGGTACTCACCCCTCCACTTT
TRBJ2-1,NA,NA,TRBV6-6,CASKQVNEQFF,TGTGCCAGCAAGCAGGTTAATGAGCAGTTCTTC
TRBJ1-2,NA,NA,TRBV18,CASSPGTGEGYGYTF,TGTGCCAGCTCACCAGGAACGGGGGAAGGCTATGGCTACACCTTC
TRBJ1-2,NA,once,TRBV4-3,CASSPWTDTNYGYTF,TGCGCCAGCAGCCCCTGGACAGATACTAACTATGGCTACACCTTC
TRBJ2-7,NA,NA,TRBV18,CASSPFPLGRGFQEQYF,TGTGCCAGCTCACCCTTCCCCCTTGGACGGGGGTTTCAGGAGCAGTACTTC
TRBJ1-5,TRBD1,NA,TRBV2,CASNGQGTANQPQHF,TGTGCCAGCAATGGACAGGGAACGGCCAATCAGCCCCAGCATTTT
TRBJ2-5,TRBD1,NA,TRBV10-1,CASSRDSQETQYF,TGCGCCAGCAGCAGGGACAGCCAAGAGACCCAGTACTTC
TRBJ2-5,NA,NA,TRBV10-3,CAISFGETQYF,TGTGCCATCAGCTTCGGCGAGACCCAGTACTTC
TRBJ2-2,TRBD1,medium-sized,TRBV6-1,CASSEEGAGLMNTGELFF,TGTGCCAGCAGTGAAGAGGGGGCAGGACTGATGAACACCGGGGAGCTGTTTTTT
TRBJ2-1,TRBD2,NA,TRBV5-6,CASSLDRGRIYNEQFF,TGTGCCAGCAGCTTGGATCGCGGGAGGATCTACAATGAGCAGTTCTTC
TRBJ2-2,NA,NA,TRBV30,CAWSPVGRGTGELFF,TGTGCCTGGAGTCCGGTGGGACGGGGCACCGGGGAGCTGTTTTTT
TRBJ2-1,NA,few,TRBV6-6,CASSYSVIAIDEQFF,TGTGCCAGCAGTTACTCGGTGATAGCTATCGATGAGCAGTTCTTC
TRBJ1-1,NA,NA,TRBV6-5,CASSYDGGSEAFF,TGTGCCAGCAGTTACGACGGGGGCAGTGAAGCTTTCTTT
TRBJ2-3,TRBD2,NA,TRBV7-9,CASRGTSGNTDTQYF,TGTGCCAGCAGGGGGACTAGCGGGAACACAGATACGCAGTATTTT
TRBJ1-5,TRBD1,NA,TRBV28,CASSSDRGSNQPQHF,TGTGCCAGCAGTTCGGACAGGGGTAGCAATCAGCCCCAGCACTTT
TRBJ1-2,NA,NA,TRBV9,CASSVDPKFYGYTF,TGTGCCAGCAGCGTAGATCCCAAGTTCTATGGCTACACCTTC
TRBJ1-2,NA,NA,TRBV5-4,CASSVDSQTGGYTF,TGCGCCAGCAGCGTGGATTCACAAACGGGTGGCTACACCTTC
TRBJ2-7,NA,NA,TRBV7-2,CASSLEADNYEQYF,TGTGCCAGCAGCTTAGAAGCCGACAACTACGAGCAGTACTTC
TRBJ1-1,TRBD1,few,TRBV27,CASRHRGPEAFF,TGTGCCAGCCGTCACAGGGGCCCTGAAGCTTTCTTT
TRBJ2-7,NA,NA,TRBV18,CASSRGIESYEQYF,TGTGCCAGCTCACGCGGGATCGAGTCCTACGAGCAGTACTTC
TRBJ1-3,NA,few,TRBV6-5,CASSLDRFSGNTIYF,TGTGCCAGCAGCTTAGACCGATTCTCTGGAAACACCATATATTTT
TRBJ1-1,NA,few,TRBV6-5,CASSYSRDPSLAFF,TGTGCCAGCAGTTACTCGAGGGATCCGTCATTGGCTTTCTTT
TRBJ1-2,TRBD1,few,TRBV10-2,CASSPGQHGYTF,TGCGCCAGCAGTCCGGGACAGCATGGCTACACCTTC
TRBJ2-7,NA,NA,TRBV27,CASSLADNYEQYF,TGTGCCAGCAGTTTAGCGGACAACTACGAGCAGTACTTC
TRBJ1-1,NA,NA,TRBV18,CASSPQSAGAGNTEAFF,TGTGCCAGCTCACCACAGTCGGCAGGGGCCGGGAACACTGAAGCTTTCTTT
TRBJ1-2,NA,NA,TRBV6-6,CASSYSEGTAGGYTF,TGTGCCAGCAGTTACTCGGAAGGGACGGCCGGTGGCTACACCTTC
TRBJ2-1,NA,many,TRBV7-2,CASSFQYYNEQFF,TGTGCCAGCAGCTTTCAGTATTACAATGAGCAGTTCTTC
TRBJ2-1,NA,NA,TRBV1,CTSSQQEGGLALIDSYNEQFF,TGCACCAGCAGCCAACAAGAGGGGGGACTAGCGTTGATCGATTCCTACAATGAGCAGTTCTTC